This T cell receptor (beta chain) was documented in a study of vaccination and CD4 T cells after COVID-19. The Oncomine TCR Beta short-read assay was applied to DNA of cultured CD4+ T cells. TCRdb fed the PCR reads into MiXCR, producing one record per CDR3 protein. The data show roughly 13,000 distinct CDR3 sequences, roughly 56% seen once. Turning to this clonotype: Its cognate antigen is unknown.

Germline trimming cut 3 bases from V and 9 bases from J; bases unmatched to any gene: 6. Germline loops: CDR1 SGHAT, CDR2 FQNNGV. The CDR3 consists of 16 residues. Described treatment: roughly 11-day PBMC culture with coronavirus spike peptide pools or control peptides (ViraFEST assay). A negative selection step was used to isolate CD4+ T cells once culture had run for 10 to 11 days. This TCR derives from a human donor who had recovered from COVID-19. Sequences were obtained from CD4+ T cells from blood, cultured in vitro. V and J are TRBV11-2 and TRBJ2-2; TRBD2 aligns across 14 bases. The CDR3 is CASSLGLAGATWELFF. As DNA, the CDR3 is TGTGCCAGCAGCTTGGGACTAGCGGGAGCTACGTGGGAGCTGTTTTTT.